The rows below give T cell receptor beta chains drawn from one sample of a study of T cells after yellow fever vaccination. TCRdb reprocessed the 5' RACE reads with MiXCR, giving one entry per CDR3 protein. The sample shows nearly 550,000 distinct CDR3 sequences, over 15% of them seen only once. This material consisted of PBMCs, taken 15 days after the yellow fever booster vaccination. These TCRs come from a man aged 25-40 years who received the YFV17D yellow fever vaccine. CDR3s include the opening cysteine and the closing phenylalanine or tryptophan. D genes are given only for firm matches. Part of the rows lack a size; the others show once, few, many or a class for expanded clones.

- | TRBJ2-5 | TRBV11-1 | - | CASSPTARVTGQQETQYF | TGTGCCAGCAGTCCTACCGCCAGGGTAACGGGGCAACAAGAGACCCAGTACTTC
- | TRBJ2-2 | TRBV20-1 | - | CSASGTGTSGGELFF | TGCAGTGCTAGCGGAACCGGGACGTCGGGCGGGGAGCTGTTTTTT
few | TRBJ2-4 | TRBV30 | - | CAWSSYQRGVAKNIQYF | TGTGCCTGGAGTTCGTACCAAAGGGGGGTAGCCAAAAACATTCAGTACTTC
- | TRBJ1-6 | TRBV9 | - | CASSGKTGHNSPLHF | TGTGCCAGCAGCGGAAAAACAGGTCATAATTCACCCCTCCACTTT
- | TRBJ2-3 | TRBV7-3 | - | CASSLTLAASTDTQYF | TGTGCCAGCAGCTTAACGTTAGCGGCCTCCACAGATACGCAGTATTTT
- | TRBJ2-3 | TRBV5-1 | TRBD1 | CASSSYRGRDTQYF | TGCGCCAGCAGCTCGTACAGGGGGAGGGATACGCAGTATTTT
- | TRBJ2-7 | TRBV12-3/TRBV12-4 | TRBD2 | CASSLGLAGVIYEQYF | TGTGCCAGCAGTTTAGGGCTAGCGGGAGTGATCTACGAGCAGTACTTC
few | TRBJ2-5 | TRBV12-3/TRBV12-4 | - | CASSLAPQTQYF | TGTGCCAGCAGTCTAGCTCCCCAGACCCAGTACTTC
- | TRBJ2-3 | TRBV5-1 | - | CASAEGQLADTQYF | TGCGCCAGTGCGGAGGGCCAGTTAGCAGATACGCAGTATTTT
few | TRBJ1-1 | TRBV20-1 | - | CSARGTEAPEAFF | TGCAGTGCGAGAGGGACCGAGGCGCCCGAAGCTTTCTTT
few | TRBJ2-1 | TRBV5-1 | TRBD2 | CASVEFTSGSYNEQFF | TGCGCCAGCGTCGAGTTCACTAGCGGGAGCTACAATGAGCAGTTCTTC
few | TRBJ2-1 | TRBV29-1 | - | CSAGGDTYNEQFF | TGCAGCGCTGGGGGGGACACCTACAATGAGCAGTTCTTC
- | TRBJ2-4 | TRBV28 | TRBD1 | CASSPGTGSDIQYF | TGTGCCAGCAGCCCCGGGACAGGGTCGGACATTCAGTACTTC
- | TRBJ2-4 | TRBV13 | - | CASTMRRLSGAKNIQYF | TGTGCCAGCACGATGAGACGTCTATCCGGGGCCAAAAACATTCAGTACTTC
- | TRBJ2-5 | TRBV12-3/TRBV12-4 | - | CASSLGTDLQETQYF | TGTGCCAGCAGTTTGGGAACGGACCTCCAGGAGACCCAGTACTTC
- | TRBJ2-3 | TRBV7-3 | - | CASSRGATDTQYF | TGTGCCAGCAGCCGAGGGGCCACAGATACGCAGTATTTT
few | TRBJ1-6 | TRBV5-1 | - | CASSLNSRNSPLHF | TGCGCCAGCAGCTTGAATTCAAGGAATTCACCCCTCCACTTT
few | TRBJ2-7 | TRBV7-2 | - | CASSPWGYEQYF | TGTGCCAGCAGCCCCTGGGGCTACGAGCAGTACTTC
- | TRBJ2-7 | TRBV7-9 | - | CASALADPSEQYF | TGTGCCAGTGCCCTTGCAGACCCCTCCGAGCAGTACTTC
- | TRBJ2-2 | TRBV12-3/TRBV12-4 | - | CASSFNTEREGTGELFF | TGTGCCAGCAGTTTCAACACGGAAAGAGAGGGAACCGGGGAGCTGTTTTTT
- | TRBJ2-2 | TRBV6-4 | TRBD1 | CASRPGQGKEAGELFF | TGTGCCAGCAGACCGGGACAGGGAAAGGAAGCCGGGGAGCTGTTTTTT
- | TRBJ2-7 | TRBV28 | TRBD2 | CASSFLAGAFYEQYF | TGTGCCAGCAGTTTTCTAGCGGGAGCCTTTTACGAGCAGTACTTC
many | TRBJ2-7 | TRBV6-5 | TRBD1 | CASSSGQRAQYF | TGTGCCAGCAGTTCGGGACAGAGGGCGCAGTACTTC
- | TRBJ2-5 | TRBV4-3 | - | CASSQDLPGEFQETQYF | TGCGCCAGCAGCCAAGATCTCCCAGGGGAATTTCAAGAGACCCAGTACTTC
- | TRBJ2-1 | TRBV12-5 | TRBD2 | CASGRTSGPINEQFF | TGTGCTAGTGGTAGGACTAGCGGGCCAATAAATGAGCAGTTCTTC
- | TRBJ2-1 | TRBV24-1 | - | CATSEASAPPGEQFF | TGTGCCACCAGTGAGGCCAGTGCCCCCCCGGGGGAGCAGTTCTTC
- | TRBJ2-1 | TRBV18 | - | CASSPLLDSTYNEQFF | TGTGCCAGCTCACCACTCCTCGACTCGACCTACAATGAGCAGTTCTTC
once | TRBJ1-1 | TRBV10-3 | - | CAISETRNTEAFF | TGTGCCATCAGTGAGACCCGAAACACTGAAGCTTTCTTT
- | TRBJ2-7 | TRBV15 | TRBD2 | CATSRDRASGSSYEQYF | TGTGCCACCAGCAGAGATCGCGCTAGCGGAAGCTCCTACGAGCAGTACTTC
- | TRBJ2-5 | TRBV4-2 | TRBD2 | CASSQAQPPSGSVQETQYF | TGTGCCAGCAGCCAAGCACAGCCGCCTAGCGGGAGCGTCCAAGAGACCCAGTACTTC
few | TRBJ2-1 | TRBV24-1 | TRBD2 | CATSVGLDVYNEQFF | TGTGCCACCAGTGTTGGACTAGACGTCTACAATGAGCAGTTCTTC
- | TRBJ1-6 | TRBV6-5 | - | CASSWGRSPLHF | TGTGCCAGCAGCTGGGGCCGGTCACCCCTCCACTTT
few | TRBJ1-1 | TRBV18 | - | CASSADRNTEAFF | TGTGCCAGCTCCGCCGACCGTAACACTGAAGCTTTCTTT
- | TRBJ1-2 | TRBV29-1 | - | CSVAAQEKGGYTF | TGCAGCGTTGCGGCACAGGAAAAAGGGGGCTACACCTTC
- | TRBJ2-1 | TRBV5-4 | TRBD2 | CASSFDGGAGEQFF | TGTGCCAGCAGCTTCGACGGGGGGGCGGGGGAGCAGTTCTTC
- | TRBJ2-5 | TRBV6-2/TRBV6-3 | TRBD2 | CASLKSSGGETQYF | TGTGCCAGCCTAAAATCGTCGGGGGGAGAGACCCAGTACTTC
- | TRBJ2-3 | TRBV6-5 | - | CASSYIEGTDTQYF | TGTGCCAGCAGTTACATCGAGGGAACAGATACGCAGTATTTT
few | TRBJ2-1 | TRBV11-1 | - | CASEEGSRYNEQFF | TGTGCCAGCGAAGAGGGGAGTAGGTACAATGAGCAGTTCTTC
- | TRBJ1-1 | TRBV6-6 | - | CASRAMEVTEAFF | TGTGCCAGCAGGGCGATGGAGGTCACTGAAGCTTTCTTT
- | TRBJ2-5 | TRBV15 | - | CATSRAGAETQYF | TGTGCCACCAGCCGTGCAGGGGCAGAGACCCAGTACTTC
- | TRBJ2-3 | TRBV3-1 | TRBD2 | CASSQGVGRSGSTADTQYF | TGTGCCAGCAGCCAAGGTGTCGGTCGAAGCGGGAGTACTGCAGATACGCAGTATTTT
- | TRBJ2-1 | TRBV27 | TRBD2 | CASSLSASGGSYNEQFF | TGTGCCAGCAGTTTATCTGCTAGCGGGGGCTCCTACAATGAGCAGTTCTTC